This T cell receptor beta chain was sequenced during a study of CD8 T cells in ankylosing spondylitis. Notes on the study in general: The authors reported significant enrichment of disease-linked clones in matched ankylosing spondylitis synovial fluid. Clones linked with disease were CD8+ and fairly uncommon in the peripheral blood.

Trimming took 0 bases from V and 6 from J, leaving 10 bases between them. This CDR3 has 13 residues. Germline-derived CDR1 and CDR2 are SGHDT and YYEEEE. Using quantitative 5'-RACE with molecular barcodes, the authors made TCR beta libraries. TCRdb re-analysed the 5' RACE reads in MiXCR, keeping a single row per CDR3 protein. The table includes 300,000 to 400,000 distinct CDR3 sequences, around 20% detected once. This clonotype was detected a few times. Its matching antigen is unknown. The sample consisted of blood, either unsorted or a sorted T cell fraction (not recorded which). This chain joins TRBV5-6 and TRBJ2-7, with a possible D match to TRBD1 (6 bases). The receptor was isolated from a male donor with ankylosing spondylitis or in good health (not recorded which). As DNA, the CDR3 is TGTGCCAGCAGCTTGGGCTCAGGGGCCGAGCAGTACTTC. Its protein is CASSLGSGAEQYF. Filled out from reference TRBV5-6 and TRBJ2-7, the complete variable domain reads DAGVTQSPTHLIKTRGQQVTLRCSPKSGHDTVSWYQQALGQGPQFIFQYYEEEERQRGNFPDRFSGHQFPNYSSELNVNALLLGDSALYLCASSLGSGAEQYFGPGTRLTVT.